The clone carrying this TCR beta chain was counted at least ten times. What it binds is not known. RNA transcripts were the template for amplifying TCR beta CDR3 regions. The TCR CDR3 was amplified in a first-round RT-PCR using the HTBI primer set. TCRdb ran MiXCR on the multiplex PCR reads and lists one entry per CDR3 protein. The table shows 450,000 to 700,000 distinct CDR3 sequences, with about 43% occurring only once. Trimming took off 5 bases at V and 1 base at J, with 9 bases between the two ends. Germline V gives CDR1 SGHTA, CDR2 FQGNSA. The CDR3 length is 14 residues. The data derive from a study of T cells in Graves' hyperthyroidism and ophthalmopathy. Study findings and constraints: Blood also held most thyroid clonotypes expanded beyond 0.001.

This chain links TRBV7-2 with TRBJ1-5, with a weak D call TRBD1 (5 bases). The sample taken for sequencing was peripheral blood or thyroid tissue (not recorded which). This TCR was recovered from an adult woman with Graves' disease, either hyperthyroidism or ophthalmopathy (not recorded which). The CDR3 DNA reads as TGTGCCAGCAGCCCTGACAGAAGCAATCAGCCCCAGCATTTT. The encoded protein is CASSPDRSNQPQHF.